The present T cell receptor (beta chain) was sequenced within a study of OX40 agonist ivuxolimab in advanced cancers. Background on the whole study: Ivuxolimab was an agonistic, fully human IgG2 monoclonal antibody directed against OX40 (CD134), a costimulatory receptor. Intravenous ivuxolimab was administered to patients every 2 weeks at six dose levels: 0.01, 0.1, 0.3, 1.5, 3 and 10 mg/kg. Of the approximately 53 patients in dose escalation, 19 had hepatocellular carcinoma, some 15 had melanoma, 9 had renal cell carcinoma and 9 had head and neck cancer. In the dose-escalation cohort, 65% to 90% of patients were male, and the mean age was roughly 60 years, with a range of 23 to 79. Prior anti-PD-1, anti-PD-L1 or anti-CTLA-4 therapy was permitted, and checkpoint inhibitors had been received by 40% to 50% of dose-escalation patients. Partial responses were achieved by three dose-escalation patients, of whom one had hepatocellular carcinoma and two had cutaneous melanoma. Peripheral TCRbeta sequencing aimed to test whether ivuxolimab altered TCR sequence diversity and caused clonal T-cell expansion. The paper covers the monotherapy dose-escalation part of the phase I ivuxolimab trial, which included N ≈ 50 patients. General findings and caveats noted by the study authors: The antigen specificity of the clonally expanded peripheral T cells was not determined. After ivuxolimab, CD8+ T cells had more expanded clones than CD4+ T cells on average. In the 0.1-3.0 mg/kg groups, partial responders had among the lowest normalized peripheral clonal expansion, particularly in CD8+ T cells. Low levels of normalized T-cell clonal expansion were also seen in some nonresponding patients. Clonal expansion of both CD4+ and CD8+ blood T cells was observed from baseline to week 6 at doses 0.1 to 3.0 mg/kg.

Genomic DNA was extracted from sorted cells for sequencing of the TCRbeta CDR3 region. TCRbeta CDR3 regions were sequenced using the immunoSEQ Assay. What TCRdb holds here is the immuneACCESS table cut down to in-frame rearrangements. Part of the clones is not present; checked against another copy, under half of the missing clones reflect an unresolved V gene, and the others are unexplained. Present in this sample are 100,000 to 150,000 clones, less than 95% of which were seen just once. The leading ten clones occupy under 0.9% of the sample. The CDR3 runs 16 residues from the cysteine to the phenylalanine. The kept DNA is CDR3 alone, 48 bases in frame from the first base. For this chain, trimming is 7 bases at the V end and 3 bases at the J end, and the number of junction bases without a gene match is 12. Via the germline V gene, CDR1 is MDHEN and CDR2 SYDVKM. Patients with a history of autoimmune disease or receiving systemic immunosuppression were excluded from the trial. Peripheral blood for TCR sequencing was collected from all dose cohorts at baseline, on cycle 4 day 1, and on cycle 7 day 1. The samples were taken from a phase I, first-in-human, multicenter, open-label dose-escalation trial of ivuxolimab. Adults with locally advanced or metastatic melanoma, renal cell, hepatocellular, or head and neck squamous cell carcinoma were enrolled in the trial. CD4+ and CD8+ T cells were sorted separately from peripheral blood before TCR sequencing.

Concerning this clone: The antigen it recognizes is unknown. No base quality information exists; no much larger clone differs at one position.

The sequence came from an adult with an advanced solid tumor such as melanoma, head and neck, liver or kidney cancer. Recombination joined TRBV28 with TRBJ1-1; 9 bases in between match TRBD1. The material sequenced was CD4+ or CD8+ T cells sorted from blood, taken in a trial of the OX40 agonist ivuxolimab. CDR3 loop: CASIVFPGQGHTEAFF. The nucleotides read TGTGCCAGCATCGTCTTCCCGGGACAGGGCCACACTGAAGCTTTCTTT.